Each of the 7 T cell receptor beta chains below was sequenced from the same sample in a study of neurological immune-mediated disorders. MiXCR was run by TCRdb on the 5' RACE reads, yielding one entry per CDR3 protein. The table includes 65,000 to 80,000 distinct CDR3 sequences, about 5.1% detected once. The material sequenced was PBMCs. The source is a woman aged 70-85 years with multiple sclerosis.

At least ten counts were recorded for this clonotype. This chain joins TRBV10-3 and TRBJ1-1, with 7 positions matching TRBD1. This CDR3 has 14 residues. Germline-derived CDR1 and CDR2 are ENHRY and SYGVKD. V was clipped by 3 bases and J by 3 bases; unmatched bases: 4. CDR3 nucleotides: TGTGCCATCAGTGACAGGGGGGGGGACACTGAAGCTTTCTTT. Translating it yields CAISDRGGDTEAFF.

Many counts were recorded for this clonotype. The chain joins TRBV27 to TRBJ2-5; tentatively, D is TRBD2 (5 bases). Trimming cost V 5 bases and J 3 bases, with 16 bases left between them. Germline CDR1 reads MNHEY; CDR2 reads SMNVEV (reference sequence). The CDR3 covers 15 residues. This CDR3 is CASSPGASSKETQYF. In nucleotides, the CDR3 is TGTGCCAGCAGTCCCGGCGCGTCTAGCAAAGAGACCCAGTACTTC.

About this clonotype itself: A much larger clone lies one base from this, so it may be a read error. V and J are TRBV12-3 or TRBV12-4 and TRBJ1-4; 7 nucleotides align to TRBD1. CDR3 size: 14 residues. CDR3 in DNA: TGTGCCAGCTGCGCCGGGACAGTCGGGGAAAAAATGTTTTTT. This sequence encodes CASCAGTVGEKMFF.

This clonotype was picked up many times. The rearrangement joins TRBV7-2 to TRBJ2-2; 8 positions agree with TRBD2. V shed 6 bases, J shed 6 bases, and the junction held 12 bases outside the gene matches. Germline values: CDR1 SGHTA, CDR2 FQGNSA. The CDR3 is 16 amino acids. CDR3: CASRPGGGRAAGELFF. As DNA, the CDR3 is TGTGCCAGCAGACCCGGCGGGGGGAGGGCTGCCGGGGAGCTGTTTTTT. The entire variable domain, with the rest obtained from reference TRBV7-2 and TRBJ2-2, is as follows: GAGVSQSPSNKVTEKGKDVELRCDPISGHTALYWYRQSLGQGLEFLIYFQGNSAPDKSGLPSDRFSAERTGGSVSTLTIQRTQQEDSAVYLCASRPGGGRAAGELFFGEGSRLTVL.

This clonotype has ten or more counts. The gene calls are TRBV7-2 and TRBJ2-7; D is unclear. V was shortened by 2 bases and J by 5 bases, with 10 bases between the two germline ends. The CDR3 totals 13 residues. Germline V gene data show CDR1 as SGHTA and CDR2 as FQGNSA. CDR3 DNA: TGTGCCAGCAGCTTAAATCATAGAGACGAGCAGTACTTC. Its translation: CASSLNHRDEQYF. The full variable domain, completed using reference TRBV7-2 and TRBJ2-7, is GAGVSQSPSNKVTEKGKDVELRCDPISGHTALYWYRQSLGQGLEFLIYFQGNSAPDKSGLPSDRFSAERTGGSVSTLTIQRTQQEDSAVYLCASSLNHRDEQYFGPGTRLTVT.

The V call is TRBV5-4, the J call TRBJ2-4; 9 bases map to TRBD1. Germline values: CDR1 SGHNT, CDR2 YYREEE (reference sequence). With V trimmed by 4 bases and J by 8 bases, 10 bases remained unmatched. This CDR3 has 15 amino acids. The CDR3 region has the DNA TGTGCCAGCAGCAAGAAGGACAGGGGTCTAGACATTCAGTACTTC. It yields the protein CASSKKDRGLDIQYF.

Many counts were recorded for this clonotype. The chain carries TRBV7-9 and TRBJ2-1; 15 nucleotides match TRBD2. The CDR3 has 14 amino acids. The J segment lost 12 bases and the V segment lost 3 bases, leaving 3 bases of the junction unmatched. Germline-derived CDR1 and CDR2 are SEHNR and FQNEAQ (reference sequence). The CDR3 DNA reads as TGTGCCAGCAGCTTGGGACTAGCGGGAGGACGGCAGTTCTTC. It codes for CASSLGLAGGRQFF.